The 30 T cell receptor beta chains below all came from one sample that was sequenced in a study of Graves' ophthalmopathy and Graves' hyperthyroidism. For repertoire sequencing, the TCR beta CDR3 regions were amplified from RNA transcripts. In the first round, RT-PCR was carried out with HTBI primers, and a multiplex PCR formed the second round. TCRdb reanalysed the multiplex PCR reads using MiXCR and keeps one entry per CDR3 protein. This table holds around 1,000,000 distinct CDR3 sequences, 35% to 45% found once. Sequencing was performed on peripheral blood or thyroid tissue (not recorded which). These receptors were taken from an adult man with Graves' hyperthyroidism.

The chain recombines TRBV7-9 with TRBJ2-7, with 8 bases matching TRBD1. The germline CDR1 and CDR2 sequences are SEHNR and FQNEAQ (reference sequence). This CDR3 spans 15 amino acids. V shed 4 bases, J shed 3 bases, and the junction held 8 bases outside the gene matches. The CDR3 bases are TGTGCCAGCAGCTACCTGGGACAGGTCCTCTACGAGCAGTACTTC. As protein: CASSYLGQVLYEQYF.

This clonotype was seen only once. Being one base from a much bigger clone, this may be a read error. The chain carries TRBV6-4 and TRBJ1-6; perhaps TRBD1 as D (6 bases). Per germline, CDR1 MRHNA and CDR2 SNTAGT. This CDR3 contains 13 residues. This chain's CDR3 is CTSSVRTVAPLHF. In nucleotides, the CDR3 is TGTACCAGCAGTGTTCGGACAGTAGCACCCCTCCACTTT.

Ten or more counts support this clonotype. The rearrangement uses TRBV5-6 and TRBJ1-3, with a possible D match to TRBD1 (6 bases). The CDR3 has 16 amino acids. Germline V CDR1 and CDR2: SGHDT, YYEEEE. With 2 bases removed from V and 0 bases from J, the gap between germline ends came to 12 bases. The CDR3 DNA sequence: TGTGCCAGCAGCTTAGGACAGTACTCCTCTGGAAACACCATATATTTT. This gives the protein CASSLGQYSSGNTIYF. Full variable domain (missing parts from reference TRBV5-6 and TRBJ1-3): DAGVTQSPTHLIKTRGQQVTLRCSPKSGHDTVSWYQQALGQGPQFIFQYYEEEERQRGNFPDRFSGHQFPNYSSELNVNALLLGDSALYLCASSLGQYSSGNTIYFGEGSWLTVV.

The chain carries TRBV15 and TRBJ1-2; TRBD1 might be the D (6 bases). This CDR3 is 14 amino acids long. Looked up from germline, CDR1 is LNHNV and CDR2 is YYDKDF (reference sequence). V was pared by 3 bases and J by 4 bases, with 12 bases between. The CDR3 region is CATSRDRRFYGYTF. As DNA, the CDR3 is TGTGCCACCAGCAGGGACAGACGCTTCTATGGCTACACCTTC.

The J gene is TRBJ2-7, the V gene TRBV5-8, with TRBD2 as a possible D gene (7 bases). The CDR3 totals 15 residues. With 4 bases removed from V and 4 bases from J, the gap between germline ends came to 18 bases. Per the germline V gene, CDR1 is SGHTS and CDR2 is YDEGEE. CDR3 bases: TGTGCCAGCAGCCCCCTGGGGGGGGCGAGATACGAGCAGTACTTC. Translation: CASSPLGGARYEQYF.

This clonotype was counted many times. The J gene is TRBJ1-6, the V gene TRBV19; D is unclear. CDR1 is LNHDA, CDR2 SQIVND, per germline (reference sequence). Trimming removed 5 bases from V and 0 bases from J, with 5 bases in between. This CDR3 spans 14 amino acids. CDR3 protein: CASSVASYNSPLHF. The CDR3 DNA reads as TGTGCCAGTAGTGTGGCCTCCTATAATTCACCCCTCCACTTT.

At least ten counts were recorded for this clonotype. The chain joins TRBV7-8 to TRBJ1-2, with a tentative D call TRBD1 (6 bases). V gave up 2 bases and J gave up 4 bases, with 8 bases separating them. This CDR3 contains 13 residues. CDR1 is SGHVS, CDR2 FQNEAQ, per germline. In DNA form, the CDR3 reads TGTGCCAGCAGCTTACAGGACAGCTATGGCTACACCTTC. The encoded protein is CASSLQDSYGYTF.

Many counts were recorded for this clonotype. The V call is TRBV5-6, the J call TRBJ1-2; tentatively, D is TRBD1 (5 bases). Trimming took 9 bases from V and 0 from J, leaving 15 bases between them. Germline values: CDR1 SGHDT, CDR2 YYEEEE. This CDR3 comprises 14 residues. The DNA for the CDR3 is TGTGCCACCACTGGGGGACGCTCTAACTATGGCTACACCTTC. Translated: CATTGGRSNYGYTF.

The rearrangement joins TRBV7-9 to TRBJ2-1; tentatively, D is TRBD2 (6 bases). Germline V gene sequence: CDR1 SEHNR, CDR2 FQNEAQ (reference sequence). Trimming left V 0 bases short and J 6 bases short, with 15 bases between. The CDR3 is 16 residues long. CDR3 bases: TGTGCCAGCAGCTTAGCGTTACGCGGGGTAGTCAATGAGCAGTTCTTC. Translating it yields CASSLALRGVVNEQFF. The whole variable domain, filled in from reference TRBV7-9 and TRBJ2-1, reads DTGVSQNPRHKITKRGQNVTFRCDPISEHNRLYWYRQTLGQGPEFLTYFQNEAQLEKSRLLSDRFSAERPKGSFSTLEIQRTEQGDSAMYLCASSLALRGVVNEQFFGPGTRLTVL.

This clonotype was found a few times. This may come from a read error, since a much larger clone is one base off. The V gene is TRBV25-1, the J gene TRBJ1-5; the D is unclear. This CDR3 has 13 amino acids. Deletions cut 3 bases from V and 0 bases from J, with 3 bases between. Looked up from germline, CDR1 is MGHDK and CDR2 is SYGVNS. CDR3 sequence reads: CASSDTSNQPQHF. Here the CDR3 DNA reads TGTGCCAGCAGTGATACTAGCAATCAGCCCCAGCATTTT.

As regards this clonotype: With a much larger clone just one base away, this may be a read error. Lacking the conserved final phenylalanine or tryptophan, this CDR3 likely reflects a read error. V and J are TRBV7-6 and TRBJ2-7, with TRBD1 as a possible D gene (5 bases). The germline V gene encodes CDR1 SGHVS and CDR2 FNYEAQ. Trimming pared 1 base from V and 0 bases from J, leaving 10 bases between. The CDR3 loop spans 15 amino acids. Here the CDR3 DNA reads TGTGCCAGCAGCTTAGGGGGCTTCAGCTCCTACGAGCAGTACTCC. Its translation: CASSLGGFSSYEQYS.

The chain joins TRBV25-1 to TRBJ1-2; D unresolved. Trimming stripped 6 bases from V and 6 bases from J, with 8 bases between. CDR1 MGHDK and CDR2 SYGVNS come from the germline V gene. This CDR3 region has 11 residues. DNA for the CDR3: TGTGCCAGCAGGGACGGAAATGGCTACACCTTC. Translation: CASRDGNGYTF.

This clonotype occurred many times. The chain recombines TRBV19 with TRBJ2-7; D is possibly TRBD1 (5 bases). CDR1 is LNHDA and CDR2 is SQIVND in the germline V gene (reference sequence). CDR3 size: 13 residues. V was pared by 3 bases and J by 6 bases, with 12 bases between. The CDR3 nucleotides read TGTGCCAGTAGTATGGTCAGGGATCGCGAGCAGTACTTC. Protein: CASSMVRDREQYF.

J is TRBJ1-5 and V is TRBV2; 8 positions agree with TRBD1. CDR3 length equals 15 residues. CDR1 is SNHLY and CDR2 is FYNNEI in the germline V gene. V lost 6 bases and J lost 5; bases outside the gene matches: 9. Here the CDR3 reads CASSPQGQADQPQHF. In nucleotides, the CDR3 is TGTGCCAGCAGCCCTCAGGGACAGGCAGATCAGCCCCAGCATTTT.

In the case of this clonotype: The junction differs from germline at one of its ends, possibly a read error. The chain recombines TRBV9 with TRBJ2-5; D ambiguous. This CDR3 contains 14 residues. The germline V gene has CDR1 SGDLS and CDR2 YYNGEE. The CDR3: CASSFGQEQETQYF. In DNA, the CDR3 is TGCGCCAGCAGCTTCGGGCAGGAGCAAGAGACCCAGTACTTC. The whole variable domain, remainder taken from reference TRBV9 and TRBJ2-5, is DSGVTQTPKHLITATGQRVTLRCSPRSGDLSVYWYQQSLDQGLQFLIQYYNGEERAKGNILERFSAQQFPDLHSELNLSSLELGDSALYFCASSFGQEQETQYFGPGTRLLVL.

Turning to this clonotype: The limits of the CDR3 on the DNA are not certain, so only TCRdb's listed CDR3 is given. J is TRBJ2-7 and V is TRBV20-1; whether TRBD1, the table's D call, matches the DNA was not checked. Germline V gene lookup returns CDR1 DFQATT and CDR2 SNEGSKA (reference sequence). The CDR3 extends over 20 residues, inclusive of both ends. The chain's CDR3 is CSAKYTDTEAFFGQGGEQYF.

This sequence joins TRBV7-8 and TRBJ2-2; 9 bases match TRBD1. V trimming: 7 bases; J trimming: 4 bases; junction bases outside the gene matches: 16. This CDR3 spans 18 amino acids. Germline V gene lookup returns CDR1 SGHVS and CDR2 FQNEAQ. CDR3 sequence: CASTPLAGTGSLTGELFF. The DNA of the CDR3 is TGTGCCAGCACCCCTCTTGCCGGGACAGGGAGTCTCACCGGGGAGCTGTTTTTT. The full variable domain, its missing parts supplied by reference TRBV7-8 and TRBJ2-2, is GAGVSQSPRYKVAKRGQDVALRCDPISGHVSLFWYQQALGQGPEFLTYFQNEAQLDKSGLPSDRFFAERPEGSVSTLKIQRTQQEDSAVYLCASTPLAGTGSLTGELFFGEGSRLTVL.

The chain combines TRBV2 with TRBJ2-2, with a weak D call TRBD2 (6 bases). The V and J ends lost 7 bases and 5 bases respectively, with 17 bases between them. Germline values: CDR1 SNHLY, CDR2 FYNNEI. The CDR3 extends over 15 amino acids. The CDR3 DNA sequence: TGTGCCAGCAAGGAGGGTAGCCGAACTACCGGGGAGCTGTTTTTT. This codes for CASKEGSRTTGELFF.

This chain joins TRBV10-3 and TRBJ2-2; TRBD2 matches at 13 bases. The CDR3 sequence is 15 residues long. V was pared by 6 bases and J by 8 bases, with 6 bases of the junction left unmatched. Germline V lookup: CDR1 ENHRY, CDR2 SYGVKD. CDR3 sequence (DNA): TGTGCCATCAGCCGGACTAGCGGGAGTAGGGGGGAGCTGTTTTTT. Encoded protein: CAISRTSGSRGELFF.

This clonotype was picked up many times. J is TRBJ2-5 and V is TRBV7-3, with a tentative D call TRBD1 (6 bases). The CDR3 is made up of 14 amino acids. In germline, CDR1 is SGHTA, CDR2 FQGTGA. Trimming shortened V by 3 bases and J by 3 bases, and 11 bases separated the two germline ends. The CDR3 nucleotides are TGTGCCAGCAGCTTGGACGGACAGAAAGAGACCCAGTACTTC. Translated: CASSLDGQKETQYF. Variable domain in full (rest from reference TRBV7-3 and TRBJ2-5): GAGVSQTPSNKVTEKGKYVELRCDPISGHTALYWYRQSLGQGPEFLIYFQGTGAADDSGLPNDRFFAVRPEGSVSTLKIQRTERGDSAVYLCASSLDGQKETQYFGPGTRLLVL.

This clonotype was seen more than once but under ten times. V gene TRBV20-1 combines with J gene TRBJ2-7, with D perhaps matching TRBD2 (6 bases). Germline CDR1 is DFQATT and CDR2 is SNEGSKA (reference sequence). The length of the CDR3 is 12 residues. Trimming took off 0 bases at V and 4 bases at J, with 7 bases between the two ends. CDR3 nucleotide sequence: TGCAGTGCTAGAGAGGAGGGGTACGAGCAGTACTTC. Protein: CSAREEGYEQYF.

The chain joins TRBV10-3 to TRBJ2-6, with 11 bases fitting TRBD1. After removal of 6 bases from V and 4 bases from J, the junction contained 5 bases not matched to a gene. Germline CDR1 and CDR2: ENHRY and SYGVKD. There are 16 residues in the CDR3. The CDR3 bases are TGTGCCATCAGAGGGGACAGGGGGGGAGGGGCCAACGTCCTGACTTTC. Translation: CAIRGDRGGGANVLTF.

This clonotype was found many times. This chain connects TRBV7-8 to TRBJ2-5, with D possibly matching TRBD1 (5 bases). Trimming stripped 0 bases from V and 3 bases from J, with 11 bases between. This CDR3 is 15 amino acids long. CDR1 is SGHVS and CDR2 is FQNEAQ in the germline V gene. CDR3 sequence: CASSLAPGREETQYF. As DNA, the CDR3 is TGTGCCAGCAGCTTAGCGCCGGGCAGGGAAGAGACCCAGTACTTC.

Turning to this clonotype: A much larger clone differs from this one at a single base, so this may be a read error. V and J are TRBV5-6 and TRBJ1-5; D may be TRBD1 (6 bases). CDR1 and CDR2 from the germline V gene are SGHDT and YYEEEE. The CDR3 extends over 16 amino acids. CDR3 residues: CASSLDRGLGNQPHHF. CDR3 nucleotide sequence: TGTGCCAGCAGCTTAGATCGGGGGCTCGGCAATCAGCCCCATCATTTT.

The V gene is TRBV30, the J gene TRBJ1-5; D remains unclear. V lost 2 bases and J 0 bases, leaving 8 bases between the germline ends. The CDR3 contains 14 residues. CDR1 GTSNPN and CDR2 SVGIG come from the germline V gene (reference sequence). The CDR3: CAWSRTHSNQPQHF. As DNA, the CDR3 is TGTGCCTGGAGTAGAACACATAGCAATCAGCCCCAGCATTTT.

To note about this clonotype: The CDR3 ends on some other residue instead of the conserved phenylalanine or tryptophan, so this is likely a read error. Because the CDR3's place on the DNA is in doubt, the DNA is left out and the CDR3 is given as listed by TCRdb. CDR3 protein: CASSVGTGG. This chain joins TRBV9 and TRBJ2-7; TRBD1, as called in the table, went unchecked against the DNA. Inclusive of both ends, the CDR3 amounts to 9 amino acids. Germline V gene sequence: CDR1 SGDLS, CDR2 YYNGEE.

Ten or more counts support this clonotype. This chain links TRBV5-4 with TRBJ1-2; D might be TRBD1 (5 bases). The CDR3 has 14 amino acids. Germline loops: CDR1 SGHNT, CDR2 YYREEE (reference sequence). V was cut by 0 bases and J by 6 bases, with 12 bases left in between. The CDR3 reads CASSLDQGSDGYTF. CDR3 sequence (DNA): TGTGCCAGCAGCTTGGATCAGGGCTCTGATGGCTACACCTTC.

The CDR3 DNA reads TGTGCCAGCAGCCGCCGAAGACAGCATAATGAAAAACTGTTTTTT. Its translation: CASSRRRQHNEKLFF. The V gene is TRBV14, the J gene TRBJ1-4; a weak D match, TRBD1 (5 bases). The CDR3 sequence is 15 residues long. Trimming stripped 4 bases from V and 4 bases from J, with 13 bases between. Germline V gene sequence: CDR1 SGHDN, CDR2 FVKESK.

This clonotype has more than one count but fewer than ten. The chain's CDR3 is CASSIRGATYSNQPQHF. CDR3 DNA: TGTGCCAGTAGTATCAGGGGGGCGACGTATAGCAATCAGCCCCAGCATTTT. The chain carries TRBV19 and TRBJ1-5; 7 bases map to TRBD1. Germline lookup yields CDR1 LNHDA and CDR2 SQIVND (reference sequence). This CDR3 has 17 residues. With 3 bases clipped from V and 0 bases from J, the junction kept 8 bases outside the gene matches.

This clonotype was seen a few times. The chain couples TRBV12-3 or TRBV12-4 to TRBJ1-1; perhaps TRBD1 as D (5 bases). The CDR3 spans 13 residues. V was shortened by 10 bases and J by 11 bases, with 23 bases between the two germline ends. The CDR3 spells CATGTWNTGEAFF. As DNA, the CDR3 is TGTGCCACCGGGACCTGGAACACCGGGGAGGCTTTCTTT.